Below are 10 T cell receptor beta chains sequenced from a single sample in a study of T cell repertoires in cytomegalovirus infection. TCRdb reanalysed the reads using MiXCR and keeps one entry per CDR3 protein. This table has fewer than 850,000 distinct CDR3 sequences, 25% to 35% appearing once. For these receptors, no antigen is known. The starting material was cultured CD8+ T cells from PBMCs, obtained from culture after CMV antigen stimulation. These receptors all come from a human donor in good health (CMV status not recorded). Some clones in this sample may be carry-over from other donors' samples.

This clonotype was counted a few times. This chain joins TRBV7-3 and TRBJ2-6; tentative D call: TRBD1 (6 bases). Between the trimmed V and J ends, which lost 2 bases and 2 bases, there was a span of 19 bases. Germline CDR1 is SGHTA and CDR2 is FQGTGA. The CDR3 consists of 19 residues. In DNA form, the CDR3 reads TGTGCCAGCAGCTTACGGCGCCAGGGGCTGTTGACTGGGGCCAACGTCCTGACTTTC. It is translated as CASSLRRQGLLTGANVLTF.

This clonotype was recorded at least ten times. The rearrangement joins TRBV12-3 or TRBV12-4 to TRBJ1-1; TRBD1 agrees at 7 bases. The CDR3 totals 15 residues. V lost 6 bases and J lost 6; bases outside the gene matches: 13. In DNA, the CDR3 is TGTGCCAGCAGCCGCGTCGGGACAGCATCTTCTGAAGCTTTCTTT. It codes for CASSRVGTASSEAFF.

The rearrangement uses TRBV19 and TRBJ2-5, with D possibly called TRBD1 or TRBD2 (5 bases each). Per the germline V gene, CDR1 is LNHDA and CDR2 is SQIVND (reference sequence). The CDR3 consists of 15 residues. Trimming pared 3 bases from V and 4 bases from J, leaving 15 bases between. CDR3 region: CASSMGPPGGETQYF. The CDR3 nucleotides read TGTGCCAGTAGTATGGGACCACCTGGAGGAGAGACCCAGTACTTC.

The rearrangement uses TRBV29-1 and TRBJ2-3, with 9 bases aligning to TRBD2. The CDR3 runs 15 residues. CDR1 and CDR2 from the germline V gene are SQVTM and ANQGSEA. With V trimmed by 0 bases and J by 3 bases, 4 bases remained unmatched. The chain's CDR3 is CSVEERGGRTDTQYF. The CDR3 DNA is TGCAGCGTTGAAGAGCGGGGGGGCCGAACAGATACGCAGTATTTT.

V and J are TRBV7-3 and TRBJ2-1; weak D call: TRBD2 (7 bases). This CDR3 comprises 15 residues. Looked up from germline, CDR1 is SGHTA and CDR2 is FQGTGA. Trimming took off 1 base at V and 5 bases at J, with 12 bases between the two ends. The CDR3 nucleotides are TGTGCCAGCAGCTTAATCCGGGGGGCCCACAATGAGCAGTTCTTC. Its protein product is CASSLIRGAHNEQFF.

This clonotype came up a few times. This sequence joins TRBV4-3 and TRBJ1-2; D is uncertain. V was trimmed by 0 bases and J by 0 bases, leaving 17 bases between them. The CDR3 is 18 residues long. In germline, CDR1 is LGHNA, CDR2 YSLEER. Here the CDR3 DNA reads TGCGCCAGCAGCCAAGATCTTTTTTCAGCTCCAGCTAACTATGGCTACACCTTC. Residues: CASSQDLFSAPANYGYTF.

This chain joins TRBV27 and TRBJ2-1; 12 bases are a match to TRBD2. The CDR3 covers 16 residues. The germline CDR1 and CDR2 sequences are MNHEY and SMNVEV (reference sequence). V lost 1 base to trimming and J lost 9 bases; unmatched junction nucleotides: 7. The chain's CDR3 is CASSLLASGGAGEQFF. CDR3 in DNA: TGTGCCAGCAGTTTATTGGCTAGCGGGGGGGCAGGTGAGCAGTTCTTC.

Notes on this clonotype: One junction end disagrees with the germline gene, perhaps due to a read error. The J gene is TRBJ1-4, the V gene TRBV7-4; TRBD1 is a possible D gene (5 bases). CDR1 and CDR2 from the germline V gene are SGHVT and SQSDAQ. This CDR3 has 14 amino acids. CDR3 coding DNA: TGTGCCAGCAGCTGGGGGAGACTAAATGACAAACTGTTTTTT. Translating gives CASSWGRLNDKLFF.

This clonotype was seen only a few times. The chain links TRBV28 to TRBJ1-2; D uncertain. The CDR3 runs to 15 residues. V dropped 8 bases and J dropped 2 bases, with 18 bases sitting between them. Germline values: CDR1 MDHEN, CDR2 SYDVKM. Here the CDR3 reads CASLITGLTNYGYTF. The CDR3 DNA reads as TGTGCCAGCTTAATAACGGGCCTTACAAACTATGGCTACACCTTC.

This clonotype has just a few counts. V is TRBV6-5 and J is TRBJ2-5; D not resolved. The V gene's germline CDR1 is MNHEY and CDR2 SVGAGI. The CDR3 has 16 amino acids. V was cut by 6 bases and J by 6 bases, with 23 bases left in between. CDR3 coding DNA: TGTGCCAGCAGCCCAGGAAGCCCCCGAACCGGGCAGACCCAGTACTTC. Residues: CASSPGSPRTGQTQYF.